This T cell receptor beta chain was identified in a study of cytomegalovirus exposure and HLA in healthy donors. Study at large: Some 85 million unique TCRs, all from HLA-typed donors, were included in an early release of the data. Within the Caucasian-associated ancestry cluster were more than 75% of the 398 genotyped donors.

The PCR ran on 60 Vbeta and 13 Jbeta primers. Libraries were prepared by immunoSEQ multiplex PCR; TCRdb keeps only in-frame clonotypes and omits some of them. The table has approximately 91,000 clones, 64% seen once. V was pared by 1 base and J by 6 bases, with 9 bases between. Germline CDR1 is LGHNA and CDR2 is YSLEER. The CDR3 totals 13 residues. Source material: PBMCs. This TCR derives from a human donor in good health. The chain couples TRBV4-3 to TRBJ1-2; no clear D. The CDR3 coding sequence is TGCGCCAGCAGCCAAGTGACAACGGATGGCTACACCTTC. This codes for CASSQVTTDGYTF.